Below, 8 T cell receptor beta chains from the same sample are listed, as sequenced in a study of post-analysis software for immune sequencing data. Study results and limitations: Comparison of patients with controls showed about 5 TRBV segments more frequent in patients, TRBV5-6, TRBV5-1 and TRBV20-1 among them.

The TCR beta cDNA libraries carried unique molecular identifiers. Each CDR3 protein is one row after TCRdb ran MiXCR on the PCR reads. The table includes 750,000 to 950,000 distinct CDR3 sequences, under 60% detected once. For these TCRs, the target antigens are not known. The sample consisted of blood. The receptors stem from a girl aged 10-17 years with multiple sclerosis.

This clonotype has a handful of counts. The chain employs TRBV29-1 and TRBJ1-1, with 9 bases aligning to TRBD1. V dropped 7 bases and J dropped 6; count of bases not matched to a gene: 9. CDR3 length equals 13 residues. Germline CDR1 and CDR2: SQVTM and ANQGSEA. The CDR3 DNA reads TGCAGCGCCGTCGGACAGGGGACTTCTGAAGCTTTCTTT. Translating gives CSAVGQGTSEAFF.

The chain recombines TRBV12-3 or TRBV12-4 with TRBJ2-7; unclear D gene. Trimming took 3 bases from V and 0 from J, leaving 12 bases between them. CDR3 length: 15 amino acids. The CDR3 reads CASSFGAGSSYEQYF. In DNA, the CDR3 is TGTGCCAGCAGTTTTGGCGCAGGCAGCTCCTACGAGCAGTACTTC.

This clonotype was seen more than once but under ten times. The rearrangement uses TRBV12-3 or TRBV12-4 and TRBJ1-2; TRBD1 matches 7 bases. V gave up 5 bases and J gave up 2 bases; unmatched junction bases: 8. The CDR3 runs 15 residues. Here the CDR3 DNA reads TGTGCCAGCAGTCCCGCCGGACAGGCAAACTATGGCTACACCTTC. It specifies CASSPAGQANYGYTF.

J is TRBJ2-7 and V is TRBV25-1; D is uncertain. The CDR3 consists of 11 residues. Germline CDR1 and CDR2: MGHDK and SYGVNS. V was trimmed by 9 bases and J by 3 bases, leaving 9 bases between them. As DNA, the CDR3 is TGTGCCAGAGGAATGAACTACGAGCAGTACTTC. It encodes CARGMNYEQYF.

The rearrangement joins TRBV7-2 to TRBJ1-5, with 7 bases lining up with TRBD1. Germline V CDR1 and CDR2: SGHTA, FQGNSA. CDR3 size: 15 residues. The J segment lost 1 base and the V segment lost 2 bases, leaving 2 bases of the junction unmatched. The chain's CDR3 is CASSLRGQSNQPQHF. CDR3 nucleotide sequence: TGTGCCAGCAGCTTACGGGGACAGAGCAATCAGCCCCAGCATTTT.

This clonotype occurred once. The germline gene is not matched at one end of the junction; a read error may be the cause. The V and J genes are TRBV3-1 and TRBJ2-3; 13 bases are shared with TRBD2. The V gene's germline CDR1 is LGHDT and CDR2 YNNKEL (reference sequence). The CDR3 runs 16 residues. The CDR3 here is CTSSPLLAGGLDTQYF. The CDR3 DNA reads TGTACCAGCAGCCCGTTACTAGCGGGAGGGCTAGATACGCAGTATTTT.

This clonotype was picked up a small number of times. The J gene is TRBJ2-1, the V gene TRBV7-2; either TRBD1 or TRBD2 may supply D (5 bases each). CDR1 is SGHTA and CDR2 is FQGNSA in the germline V gene. V gave up 0 bases and J gave up 7 bases, with 13 bases separating them. The CDR3 loop spans 15 amino acids. The CDR3 DNA reads TGTGCCAGCAGCTTAGCGGGACCAGCGTCGAATGAGCAGTTCTTC. It specifies CASSLAGPASNEQFF.

This clonotype was picked up a small number of times. This chain uses TRBV7-2 with TRBJ2-3; D remains unclear. Looked up from germline, CDR1 is SGHTA and CDR2 is FQGNSA. The CDR3 runs to 13 residues. V was pared by 2 bases and J by 3 bases, with 6 bases between. The CDR3 spells CASSLRETDTQYF. CDR3 DNA sequence: TGTGCCAGCAGCTTAAGGGAAACAGATACGCAGTATTTT. Drawing the rest from reference TRBV7-2 and TRBJ2-3, the complete variable domain is GAGVSQSPSNKVTEKGKDVELRCDPISGHTALYWYRQSLGQGLEFLIYFQGNSAPDKSGLPSDRFSAERTGGSVSTLTIQRTQQEDSAVYLCASSLRETDTQYFGPGTRLTVL.